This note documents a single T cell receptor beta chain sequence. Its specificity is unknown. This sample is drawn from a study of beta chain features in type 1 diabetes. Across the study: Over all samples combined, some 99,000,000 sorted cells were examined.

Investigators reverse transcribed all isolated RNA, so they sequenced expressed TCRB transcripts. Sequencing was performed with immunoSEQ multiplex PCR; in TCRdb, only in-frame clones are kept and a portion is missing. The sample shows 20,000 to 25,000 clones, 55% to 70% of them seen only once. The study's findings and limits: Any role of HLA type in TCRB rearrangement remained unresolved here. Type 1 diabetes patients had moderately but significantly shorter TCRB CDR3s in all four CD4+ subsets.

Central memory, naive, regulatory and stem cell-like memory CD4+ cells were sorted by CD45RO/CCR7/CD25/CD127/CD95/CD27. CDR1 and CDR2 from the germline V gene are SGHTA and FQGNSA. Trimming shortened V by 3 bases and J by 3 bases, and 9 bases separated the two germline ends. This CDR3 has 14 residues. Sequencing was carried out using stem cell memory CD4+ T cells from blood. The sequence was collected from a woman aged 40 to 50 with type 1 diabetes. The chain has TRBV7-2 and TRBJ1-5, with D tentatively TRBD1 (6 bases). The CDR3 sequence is CASSFGQLNQPQHF. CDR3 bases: TGTGCCAGCAGCTTTGGACAGCTCAATCAGCCCCAGCATTTT.